The next 15 T cell receptor beta chains were all read from a single sample in a study of identical twins. TCRdb reprocessed the 5' RACE reads via MiXCR and lists one record per CDR3 protein. The sample records about 520,000 distinct CDR3 sequences, roughly a fifth being singletons. These same data were also listed under a study on T cells expressing NK-cell markers.

Sequenced: CD4+ T cells sorted from blood. Every receptor here comes from a woman younger than 30 in good health.

The chain uses TRBV5-6 and TRBJ2-3; D unresolved. This CDR3 is 16 amino acids long. The germline V gene has CDR1 SGHDT and CDR2 YYEEEE. V was shortened by 0 bases and J by 0 bases, with 11 bases between the two germline ends. The CDR3 region has the DNA TGTGCCAGCAGCTTGGGGCCGACACCTAGCACAGATACGCAGTATTTT. This encodes CASSLGPTPSTDTQYF.

This clonotype was recorded a few times. CDR3 residues: CASRFGTGRSYEQYF. The CDR3 DNA reads as TGTGCCAGCAGGTTCGGGACAGGACGCTCCTACGAGCAGTACTTC. J is TRBJ2-7 and V is TRBV12-3 or TRBV12-4, with TRBD1 matching over 8 bases. The length of the CDR3 is 15 residues. The J segment lost 0 bases and the V segment lost 6 bases, leaving 7 bases of the junction unmatched.

This clonotype has a handful of counts. V is TRBV10-2 and J is TRBJ2-5, with 9 bases aligning to TRBD1. The CDR3 is made up of 14 amino acids. Germline V gives CDR1 WSHSY, CDR2 SAAADI. The ends lost 7 bases at V and 3 bases at J; junction bases unmatched: 6. Written as DNA, the CDR3 is TGCGCCAGCATCGGGACAGGGAGAGAAGAGACCCAGTACTTC. This sequence encodes CASIGTGREETQYF.

This clonotype was picked up one time. V is TRBV7-6 and J is TRBJ2-1; D ambiguous. Trimming stripped 2 bases from V and 6 bases from J, with 14 bases between. Germline V CDR1 and CDR2: SGHVS, FNYEAQ. The CDR3 length is 15 residues. CDR3 in amino acids: CASSLTHTQVNEQFF. CDR3 in DNA: TGTGCCAGCAGCTTAACCCATACCCAGGTCAATGAGCAGTTCTTC.

V gene TRBV6-2 or TRBV6-3 combines with J gene TRBJ1-1; unclear D gene. V lost 0 bases and J lost 4, with 12 bases in between. Germline V gene data show CDR1 as MNHEY and CDR2 as SVGEGT. There are 15 residues in the CDR3. The CDR3 loop is CASSYSMGSGTEAFF. The CDR3 region has the DNA TGTGCCAGCAGTTACTCAATGGGGTCAGGCACTGAAGCTTTCTTT.

The rearrangement uses TRBV7-9 and TRBJ2-2; no firm D call. Trimming cost V 9 bases and J 4 bases, with 9 bases left between them. The CDR3 has 12 residues. Germline CDR1 reads SEHNR; CDR2 reads FQNEAQ (reference sequence). This CDR3 reads CARGRATGELFF. The CDR3 DNA follows: TGTGCCAGGGGAAGGGCCACCGGGGAGCTGTTTTTT.

This clonotype has just a few counts. J is TRBJ2-5 and V is TRBV7-6; D remains unclear. The length of the CDR3 is 12 residues. Germline CDR1 and CDR2: SGHVS and FNYEAQ. V lost 1 base, J lost 7 bases, and 7 bases lay in between. CDR3 loop: CASSLDLGTQYF. CDR3 DNA: TGTGCCAGCAGCTTAGATCTTGGGACCCAGTACTTC.

This clonotype has a handful of counts. The chain couples TRBV12-3 or TRBV12-4 to TRBJ1-4, with 7 bases identical to TRBD1. This CDR3 contains 14 residues. With 6 bases clipped from V and 3 bases from J, the junction kept 4 bases outside the gene matches. The CDR3 sequence is CASRLDRANEKLFF. In nucleotides, the CDR3 is TGTGCCAGCAGGCTCGACAGGGCTAATGAAAAACTGTTTTTT.

V usage is TRBV20-1 and J usage is TRBJ2-5; 7 positions agree with TRBD1. The CDR3 runs to 13 residues. The trim removed 5 bases at V and 4 bases at J, leaving 7 bases unmatched. CDR1 DFQATT and CDR2 SNEGSKA come from the germline V gene (reference sequence). The CDR3 DNA follows: TGCAGTGCTCTTACAGGGGTGGGAGAGACCCAGTACTTC. This codes for CSALTGVGETQYF.

A note on this clonotype: A much larger clone differs from this one at a single base, so this may be a read error. The rearrangement links TRBV20-1 to TRBJ1-2, with no clear D. The CDR3 runs to 11 residues. Germline values: CDR1 DFQATT, CDR2 SNEGSKA (reference sequence). V was clipped by 4 bases and J by 4 bases, with 7 bases between them. CDR3 in amino acids: CSATGSYGYTF. CDR3 coding DNA: TGCAGTGCTACGGGCAGCTATGGCTACACCTTC.

This clonotype turned up a few times. This sequence joins TRBV27 and TRBJ1-6, with D maybe TRBD1 (5 bases). V was trimmed by 6 bases and J by 3 bases, leaving 15 bases between them. The CDR3 runs to 16 residues. CDR1 and CDR2 (germline): MNHEY, SMNVEV (reference sequence). CDR3: CASRPYGQGYNSPLHF. In DNA, the CDR3 is TGTGCCAGCAGACCCTACGGGCAGGGCTATAATTCACCCCTCCACTTT.

J is TRBJ2-2 and V is TRBV7-3, with D unclear. The CDR3 sequence is 14 residues long. Looked up from germline, CDR1 is SGHTA and CDR2 is FQGTGA. The V and J ends lost 0 bases and 6 bases respectively, with 8 bases between them. This chain's CDR3 is CASSLTPFAGELFF. For the CDR3, the DNA is TGTGCCAGCAGCTTAACCCCGTTTGCCGGGGAGCTGTTTTTT.

V gene TRBV7-2 combines with J gene TRBJ1-2; weak D call: TRBD1 (5 bases). From germline, CDR1 is SGHTA and CDR2 FQGNSA. The CDR3 totals 13 residues. Trimming pared 4 bases from V and 8 bases from J, leaving 14 bases between. The CDR3 spells CASSYVVGAGYTF. In nucleotides, the CDR3 is TGTGCCAGCAGCTATGTTGTTGGGGCCGGCTACACCTTC. The variable domain in full, with the rest retrieved from reference TRBV7-2 and TRBJ1-2, is GAGVSQSPSNKVTEKGKDVELRCDPISGHTALYWYRQSLGQGLEFLIYFQGNSAPDKSGLPSDRFSAERTGGSVSTLTIQRTQQEDSAVYLCASSYVVGAGYTFGSGTRLTVV.

The CDR3 loop reads CASSVRGQETQYF. For the CDR3, the DNA is TGTGCCAGCAGTGTAAGGGGCCAAGAGACCCAGTACTTC. This sequence joins TRBV6-1 and TRBJ2-5; D might be TRBD1 (5 bases). Germline V lookup: CDR1 MNHNS, CDR2 SASEGT. V gave up 4 bases and J gave up 1 base, with 7 bases separating them. The CDR3 runs 13 residues.

This chain connects TRBV9 to TRBJ2-2; D possibly corresponds to TRBD2 (5 bases). CDR3 length: 15 amino acids. Germline V gene lookup returns CDR1 SGDLS and CDR2 YYNGEE. Trimming took 0 bases from V and 3 from J, leaving 9 bases between them. CDR3 protein: CASSVVSADTGELFF. CDR3 sequence (DNA): TGTGCCAGCAGCGTAGTATCAGCGGACACCGGGGAGCTGTTTTTT.